This TCR beta chain stems from a study of T cell repertoires in cytomegalovirus infection. Across the study: From public TCR beta signatures came an indication of both CMV infection and matching HLA type.

Details on this clonotype: Its antigen is currently unknown.

TCRdb recomputed calls from the reads with MiXCR, one row per CDR3 protein. The repertoire holds some 180,000 distinct CDR3 sequences, with under 25% as singletons. Study observations and caveats: The cumulative frequency of public TCR beta families distinguished individuals who carried CMV together with the relevant HLA. It was HLA-C-restricted CMV-specific TCR beta clonotypes that dominated the response ex vivo.

This CDR3 region has 15 residues. Trimming took 4 bases from V and 4 from J; bases not matched to a gene: 9. Germline-derived CDR1 and CDR2 are DFQATT and SNEGSKA (reference sequence). The chain recombines TRBV20-1 with TRBJ2-1; 8 bases fit TRBD2. Sequencing was carried out using PBMCs. The receptor comes from a human donor in good health (CMV status not recorded). Some clones in this sample may be carry-over from other donors' samples. The CDR3 reads CSATTGGGGYNEQFF. For the CDR3, the DNA is TGCAGTGCTACTACCGGAGGCGGGGGGTACAATGAGCAGTTCTTC.